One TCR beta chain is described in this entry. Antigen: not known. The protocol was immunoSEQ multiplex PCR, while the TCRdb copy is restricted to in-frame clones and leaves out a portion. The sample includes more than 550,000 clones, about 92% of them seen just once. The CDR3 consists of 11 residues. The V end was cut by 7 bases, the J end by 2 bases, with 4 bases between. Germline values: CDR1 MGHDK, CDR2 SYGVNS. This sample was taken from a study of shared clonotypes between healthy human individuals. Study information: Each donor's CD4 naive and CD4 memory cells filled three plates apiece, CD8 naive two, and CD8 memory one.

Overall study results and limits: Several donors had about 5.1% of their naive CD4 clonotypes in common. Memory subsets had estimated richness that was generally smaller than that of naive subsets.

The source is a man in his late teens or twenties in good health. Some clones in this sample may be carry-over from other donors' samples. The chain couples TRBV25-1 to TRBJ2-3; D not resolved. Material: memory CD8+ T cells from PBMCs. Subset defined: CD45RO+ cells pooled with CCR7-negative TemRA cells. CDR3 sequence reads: CASTYTDTQYF. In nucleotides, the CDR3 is TGTGCCAGCACATACACAGATACGCAGTATTTT.